The clone carrying this T cell receptor (beta chain) was detected ten times or more. Construction of the TCRbeta library involved unique molecular identifiers. TCRdb independently ran MiXCR on the PCR reads; one entry per CDR3 protein. Of hundreds of thousands of distinct CDR3 sequences in the sample, roughly 10% were seen once. The data originate from a study of T-cell reconstitution after alpha-beta-depleted transplantation in children. The CDR3 is 15 amino acids. Germline CDR1 reads SGHRS; CDR2 reads YFSETQ. The V and J ends lost 0 bases and 0 bases respectively, with 10 bases between them. This TCR derives from a human donor who donated a stem cell graft to a child with acute lymphoblastic leukemia. Sequencing was performed on PBMCs from the stem cell graft donor, taken from the stem cell graft. The rearrangement uses TRBV5-1 and TRBJ2-7; no clear D gene. CDR3 sequence: CASSLAPGSSYEQYF. CDR3 DNA: TGCGCCAGCAGCTTGGCTCCAGGAAGCTCCTACGAGCAGTACTTC.